A single sample gave rise to the 23 T cell receptor beta chains below, sequenced in a study of blood T cells in healthy people across ages (dated by TCRdb to between 2015 and 2016). Libraries were made using 5' RACE. Sequencing used an Illumina HiSeq 2500. A second PCR of 7 to 11 cycles was performed with a sample-barcoded 5' primer and a J-beta primer mix. TCRdb trimmed the raw reads at Q25, called clones with MiXCR and kept productive beta chains. All rows with the same CDR3 protein become a single entry with the most common DNA and genes. This sample gives around 620,000 distinct CDR3 sequences in total; 27% of them show up just once. Jointly, the top ten make up about a fifth of the sample. The sequencing sample was made of blood. The receptors were sampled from a woman between 70 and 85 years old in good health.

At least ten counts were recorded for this clonotype. The chain couples TRBV7-7 to TRBJ2-1; 7 bases line up with TRBD2. There are 15 residues in the CDR3. V gave up 5 bases and J gave up 9 bases; unmatched junction bases: 13. Germline V gene sequence: CDR1 SSHAT, CDR2 FNYEAQ (reference sequence). The CDR3 region has the DNA TGTGCCAGCAGCACTGCGGCAGCGGGGTCCTCTGAGCAGTTCTTC. Its protein product is CASSTAAAGSSEQFF.

The chain employs TRBV7-3 and TRBJ2-5; 7 bases agree with TRBD1. After removal of 5 bases from V and 4 bases from J, the junction contained 10 bases not matched to a gene. CDR1 is SGHTA, CDR2 FQGTGA, per germline. The CDR3 consists of 15 residues. The CDR3 here is CASSATTGARETQYF. For the CDR3, the DNA is TGTGCCAGCAGCGCAACCACAGGGGCAAGAGAGACCCAGTACTTC.

This clonotype was seen only a few times. The rearrangement joins TRBV11-2 to TRBJ2-5, with 13 bases identical to TRBD2. The germline CDR1 and CDR2 sequences are SGHAT and FQNNGV. Trimming cost V 4 bases and J 6 bases; bases outside gene matches: 5. The CDR3 spans 15 residues. This chain's CDR3 is CASSSTGTSGKTQYF. The CDR3 coding sequence is TGTGCCAGCAGCTCAACCGGGACTAGCGGGAAGACCCAGTACTTC.

This clonotype was seen only once. One end of the junction varies from germline; a read error may be responsible. The chain joins TRBV4-2 to TRBJ1-6; TRBD1 is a possible D gene (6 bases). The CDR3 extends over 15 amino acids. Germline-derived CDR1 and CDR2 are LGHNA and YNFKEQ. The CDR3 loop reads CANSQVKGGESPLHF. The DNA of the CDR3 is TGTGCCAACAGCCAAGTAAAAGGGGGGGAATCACCCCTCCACTTT.

In its sample, this clonotype was seen a few times. The chain couples TRBV7-3 to TRBJ2-5; D possibly uses TRBD1 or TRBD2 (6 bases each). The DNA matches TRBJ2-1 better at its end, which makes the J call doubtful. The CDR3 totals 16 residues. The germline V gene encodes CDR1 SGHTA and CDR2 FQGTGA. CDR3 bases: TGTGCCAGCAGCTTAATAGGTGGGGGGCACTACAATGAGCAGTTCTTC. Its translation is CASSLIGGGHYNEQFF.

This clonotype was recorded a few times. V and J are TRBV21-1 and TRBJ1-2. TRBV21-1 is tagged as a pseudogene. This CDR3 comprises 17 residues. CDR3 sequence: CASSKGNEDRQNYGYTF. The CDR3 coding sequence is TGTGCCAGCAGCAAAGGGAATGAGGATCGTCAGAACTATGGCTACACCTTC.

This clonotype appeared many times. CDR3 residues: CASSGTSGEDTQYF. Written as DNA, the CDR3 is TGTGCCAGCAGTGGGACTAGCGGGGAGGATACGCAGTATTTT. The rearrangement uses TRBV2 and TRBJ2-3, with 12 positions matching TRBD2. The CDR3 totals 14 residues. After removal of 4 bases from V and 6 bases from J, the junction contained 2 bases not matched to a gene. Germline CDR1 reads SNHLY; CDR2 reads FYNNEI.

This clonotype showed up just a few times. The chain carries TRBV7-2 and TRBJ2-7; tentative D call: TRBD1 (5 bases). The V gene lost 5 bases and the J gene lost 3 bases, with 11 bases spanning the gap. There are 13 residues in the CDR3. Looked up from germline, CDR1 is SGHTA and CDR2 is FQGNSA. The CDR3 is CASSLQDIYEQYF. In DNA, the CDR3 is TGTGCCAGCAGCCTACAGGATATCTACGAGCAGTACTTC.

The chain combines TRBV20-1 with TRBJ2-1; tentatively, D is TRBD1 (5 bases). V was cut by 0 bases and J by 8 bases, with 23 bases left in between. Germline V CDR1 and CDR2: DFQATT, SNEGSKA (reference sequence). The CDR3 consists of 17 residues. The CDR3 loop reads CSARDPRAHSLWDEQFF. DNA for the CDR3: TGCAGTGCTAGAGACCCCAGGGCCCACTCCCTGTGGGATGAGCAGTTCTTC.

Ten or more counts support this clonotype. The gene calls are TRBV10-3 and TRBJ1-2; weak D call: TRBD1 (5 bases). CDR3 length: 12 residues. Germline CDR1 reads ENHRY; CDR2 reads SYGVKD. Deletions cut 2 bases from V and 10 bases from J, with 11 bases between. In DNA, the CDR3 is TGTGCCATCAGTGAGGGCGACAGTCACTACACCTTC. The encoded protein is CAISEGDSHYTF.

The chain uses TRBV14 and TRBJ1-3; the D gene is possibly TRBD1 (5 bases). Germline CDR1 and CDR2: SGHDN and FVKESK. The V end lost 5 bases, the J end lost 0 bases, and 14 bases lay between the germline ends. The CDR3 is made up of 16 amino acids. This CDR3 reads CASSSRRTSSGNTIYF. CDR3 bases: TGTGCCAGCAGCTCACGACGGACAAGCTCTGGAAACACCATATATTTT.

The chain joins TRBV15 to TRBJ2-4; D may correspond to TRBD1 or TRBD2 (5 bases each). Germline V gives CDR1 LNHNV, CDR2 YYDKDF (reference sequence). The CDR3 consists of 15 residues. Between the trimmed V and J ends, which lost 2 bases and 7 bases, there was a span of 15 bases. CDR3 nucleotide sequence: TGTGCCACCAGCAGATTTGGCGTTGAGGGGAACATTCAGTACTTC. Translation gives CATSRFGVEGNIQYF. Filled out from reference TRBV15 and TRBJ2-4, the complete variable domain reads DAMVIQNPRYQVTQFGKPVTLSCSQTLNHNVMYWYQQKSSQAPKLLFHYYDKDFNNEADTPDNFQSRRPNTSFCFLDIRSPGLGDTAMYLCATSRFGVEGNIQYFGAGTRLSVL.

This chain connects TRBV15 to TRBJ2-1, with D perhaps matching TRBD2 (6 bases). CDR1 and CDR2 (germline): LNHNV, YYDKDF (reference sequence). The CDR3 sequence is 16 residues long. Trimming stripped 0 bases from V and 8 bases from J, with 17 bases between. The CDR3 is CATSREGGTSFHEQFF. CDR3 nucleotides: TGTGCCACCAGCAGAGAGGGGGGAACTAGCTTCCATGAGCAGTTCTTC.

Only a few counts were recorded for this clonotype. J is TRBJ2-2 and V is TRBV5-1, with 8 bases aligning to TRBD1. The CDR3 covers 15 residues. After removal of 4 bases from V and 7 bases from J, the junction contained 9 bases not matched to a gene. Per germline, CDR1 SGHRS and CDR2 YFSETQ. The CDR3 is CASSDQGAGDGELFF. CDR3 coding DNA: TGCGCCAGCAGCGATCAGGGGGCAGGGGACGGGGAGCTGTTTTTT.

The chain is built from TRBV20-1 and TRBJ2-5; perhaps TRBD2 as D (6 bases). CDR3 length: 14 residues. CDR1 is DFQATT and CDR2 is SNEGSKA in the germline V gene (reference sequence). The V and J ends lost 2 bases and 5 bases respectively, with 15 bases between them. This chain's CDR3 is CSARTGPAGETQYF. The CDR3 DNA sequence: TGCAGTGCTAGAACGGGACCAGCGGGTGAGACCCAGTACTTC.

This clonotype was seen only a few times. DNA for the CDR3: TGTGCCACTGGGACTCGAACATTGGAAGAGCAGTACTTC. This sequence encodes CATGTRTLEEQYF. This chain links TRBV6-2 or TRBV6-3 with TRBJ2-7, with D possibly matching TRBD2 (6 bases). The CDR3 loop spans 13 amino acids. Germline V gene lookup returns CDR1 MNHEY and CDR2 SVGEGT. Trimming took off 10 bases at V and 7 bases at J, with 20 bases between the two ends.

The genes are TRBV14 and TRBJ2-1; unclear D gene. The DNA matches TRBJ2-5 better at its end, which makes the J call doubtful. The CDR3 is 13 amino acids. Germline-derived CDR1 and CDR2 are SGHDN and FVKESK. The CDR3 sequence is CASSQDYYETQYF. In DNA form, the CDR3 reads TGTGCCAGCAGCCAAGATTATTACGAGACCCAGTACTTC.

This clonotype was detected once. The chain is built from TRBV15 and TRBJ2-5; D possibly matches TRBD1 or TRBD2 (5 bases each). The end of the DNA aligns better with TRBJ2-1, so the J call may be wrong. The CDR3 loop spans 12 amino acids. Germline V gene lookup returns CDR1 LNHNV and CDR2 YYDKDF (reference sequence). The CDR3 spells CATSSRTGGQFF. CDR3 sequence (DNA): TGTGCCACCAGCAGTCGTACTGGGGGGCAGTTCTTC.

CDR3 nucleotides: TGTGCCAGCAGTTGGGGACAGGGAGTTACCGGGGAGCTGTTTTTT. This gives the protein CASSWGQGVTGELFF. This chain uses TRBV5-4 with TRBJ2-2; 9 bases align to TRBD1. This CDR3 has 15 amino acids. The V gene's germline CDR1 is SGHNT and CDR2 YYREEE (reference sequence). V shed 5 bases and J 5 bases; nucleotides not matched to a gene: 7.

The rearrangement uses TRBV12-3 or TRBV12-4 and TRBJ2-7; TRBD1 is a possible D gene (5 bases). The end of the DNA is better explained by TRBJ2-1, so the J call may be wrong. The CDR3 is 13 amino acids. The CDR3 here is CASSRAQFNEQFF. Written as DNA, the CDR3 is TGTGCCAGCAGCAGGGCCCAGTTCAATGAGCAGTTCTTC.

This chain uses TRBV3-1 with TRBJ2-5; D possibly corresponds to TRBD1 (6 bases). Between the trimmed V and J ends, which lost 7 bases and 5 bases, there was a span of 17 bases. The CDR3 is made up of 14 amino acids. Germline assignment: CDR1 LGHDT and CDR2 YNNKEL (reference sequence). The CDR3 is CASTLHRESETQYF. The DNA of the CDR3 is TGTGCCAGCACCCTGCACAGGGAGTCGGAGACCCAGTACTTC.

This clonotype has just a few counts. The conserved phenylalanine or tryptophan normally closing the CDR3 is absent here, so this likely arose from a read error. V is TRBV7-3 and J is TRBJ2-2; D is undetermined. The CDR3 consists of 13 residues. Looked up from germline, CDR1 is SGHTA and CDR2 is FQGTGA. The germline V and J ends were trimmed by 2 bases and 6 bases, with 7 bases remaining between them. The CDR3 is CASSLLDPGELFL. CDR3 in DNA: TGTGCCAGCAGCTTACTGGATCCCGGGGAGCTGTTTCTT.

The chain joins TRBV5-1 to TRBJ2-6, with D uncertain. In germline, CDR1 is SGHRS, CDR2 YFSETQ. V was clipped by 0 bases and J by 0 bases, with 16 bases between them. This CDR3 contains 19 residues. The CDR3 here is CASSLGVGWGISGANVLTF. The CDR3, as DNA: TGCGCCAGCAGCTTGGGAGTAGGTTGGGGTATCTCTGGGGCCAACGTCCTGACTTTC.